A selection of T cell receptor beta chains follows, all from one sample in a study of blood T cell repertoires in COVID-19. Sequenced by immunoSEQ multiplex PCR; TCRdb stores in-frame clones only, minus some. Seen here are some 210,000 clones, 80% to 90% observed once, and the top ten hold 9.2%. Sequenced material: PBMCs or T cells enriched from blood (not recorded which). The receptors originated from a man aged 35-49 years who had recovered from COVID-19. The CDR3 runs from the conserved cysteine through the conserved F or W. The order of the fields is J gene, V gene, clone size, D gene, CDR3 protein, CDR3 DNA. A D gene is named only where the DNA matches it firmly. A row's size may be missing; if present it is once, few, many or a size class.

>TRBJ2-1|TRBV19|NA|NA
CASSIDGYSYSNNEQFF
TGTGCCAGTAGTATAGATGGGTACTCCTACAGCAACAATGAGCAGTTCTTC
>TRBJ1-1|TRBV5-1|NA|TRBD1
CASRRQGAGNTEAFF
TGCGCCAGCAGGCGACAGGGGGCAGGGAACACTGAAGCTTTCTTT
>TRBJ2-2|TRBV13|NA|TRBD2
CASSSPTTSGGELFF
TGTGCCAGCAGCTCCCCCACGACTAGCGGGGGGGAGCTGTTTTTT
>TRBJ1-1|TRBV18|NA|TRBD1
CASSPDRATAFF
TGTGCCAGCTCTCCTGACAGGGCCACAGCTTTCTTT
>TRBJ1-3|TRBV23-1|NA|TRBD1
CASRETGDSSGNTIYF
TGCGCCAGCCGAGAGACAGGGGACTCCTCTGGAAACACCATATATTTT
>TRBJ2-1|TRBV10-3|NA|NA
CATLGSEGEQFF
TGTGCCACTCTTGGGAGCGAGGGTGAGCAGTTCTTC
>TRBJ1-2|TRBV3-1/TRBV3-2|few|NA
CASSPLKGGYGYTF
TGTGCCAGCAGCCCCCTAAAGGGAGGCTATGGCTACACCTTC
>TRBJ2-2|TRBV27|NA|TRBD2
CASSWGRGLGELFF
TGTGCCAGCAGTTGGGGGAGGGGCCTCGGGGAGCTGTTTTTT
>TRBJ1-3|TRBV5-1|NA|TRBD1
CASGPGTGSSGNTIYF
TGCGCCAGCGGTCCCGGGACAGGGAGCTCTGGAAACACCATATATTTT
>TRBJ1-6|TRBV10-3|NA|NA
CAIGVGQENSPLHF
TGTGCCATCGGAGTGGGGCAGGAGAATTCACCCCTCCACTTT
>TRBJ1-2|TRBV19|NA|NA
CASSMDRSYGYTF
TGTGCCAGTAGCATGGACAGATCCTATGGCTACACCTTC
>TRBJ2-3|TRBV5-1|NA|NA
CASSLPTDPYTDTQYF
TGCGCCAGCAGCTTGCCTACAGACCCTTACACAGATACGCAGTATTTT
>TRBJ2-3|TRBV1|NA|NA
CTSSQGSAGAGTDTQYF
TGCACCAGCAGCCAGGGTTCGGCGGGGGCCGGCACAGATACGCAGTATTTT
>TRBJ2-5|TRBV7-9|NA|NA
CASSSLRAGGETQYF
TGTGCCAGCAGCTCCCTGCGGGCAGGTGGGGAGACCCAGTACTTC
>TRBJ2-7|TRBV30|NA|TRBD1
CAWSVGTGAYEQYF
TGTGCCTGGAGTGTAGGGACAGGGGCCTACGAGCAGTACTTC
>TRBJ1-1|TRBV19|NA|NA
CASSIAGRVAEAFF
TGTGCCAGTAGTATAGCTGGGAGGGTCGCTGAAGCTTTCTTT
>TRBJ1-1|TRBV6-5|NA|NA
CASSELRLAEAFF
TGTGCCAGCAGCGAGTTACGACTGGCTGAAGCTTTCTTT
>TRBJ1-2|TRBV6-5|NA|TRBD1
CASKEPTGGGGYTF
TGTGCCAGCAAGGAGCCTACAGGGGGAGGTGGCTACACCTTC
>TRBJ2-3|TRBV15|NA|NA
CATSRARAGGRSNTDTQYF
TGTGCCACCAGCAGAGCCAGGGCTGGGGGCCGCTCAAACACAGATACGCAGTATTTT
>TRBJ1-1|TRBV5-5|NA|TRBD1
CASSQKQGAGMNTEAFF
TGTGCCAGCAGCCAGAAGCAGGGGGCGGGAATGAACACTGAAGCTTTCTTT
>TRBJ1-5|TRBV5-1|NA|NA
CASSLGHPDQPQHF
TGCGCCAGCAGCTTGGGACATCCCGATCAGCCCCAGCATTTT
>TRBJ2-2|TRBV7-3|NA|NA
CASSSPNTGELFF
TGTGCCAGCAGCTCCCCTAACACCGGGGAGCTGTTTTTT
>TRBJ1-6|TRBV6-5|NA|TRBD1
CASSPNTGVSPLHF
TGTGCCAGCAGTCCCAACACAGGGGTCTCACCCCTCCACTTT
>TRBJ1-6|TRBV3-1/TRBV3-2|NA|NA
CASRLQGNRNSPLHF
TGTGCCAGCAGACTACAGGGAAACCGAAATTCACCCCTCCACTTT
>TRBJ2-7|TRBV10-2|NA|TRBD2
CASSLTSGDYEQYF
TGCGCCAGCAGTTTGACTAGCGGGGACTACGAGCAGTACTTC
>TRBJ1-5|TRBV29-1|NA|NA
CSVFSINQPQHF
TGCAGCGTTTTCAGTATCAATCAGCCCCAGCATTTT
>TRBJ1-4|TRBV12-5|NA|NA
CASGLVPRIF
TGTGCTAGTGGTTTGGTACCCAGGATTTTT
>TRBJ1-2|TRBV5-3|NA|NA
CARRGGGGPVSHSGYTF
TGTGCCAGACGCGGAGGGGGGGGCCCCGTCTCCCATTCTGGCTACACCTTC
>TRBJ1-1|TRBV3-1/TRBV3-2|NA|NA
CASKGGTEAFF
TGTGCCAGCAAGGGGGGGACTGAAGCTTTCTTT
>TRBJ2-1|TRBV9|NA|NA
CASSSRVALSYNEQFF
TGTGCCAGCAGCTCCCGGGTCGCCCTTTCCTACAATGAGCAGTTCTTC
>TRBJ2-5|TRBV5-1|NA|TRBD1
CASSPGGTGEEETQYF
TGCGCCAGCAGCCCCGGGGGGACAGGGGAGGAAGAGACCCAGTACTTC
>TRBJ2-5|TRBV11-2|NA|NA
CASSFEVDRETQYF
TGTGCCAGCAGCTTTGAGGTCGACCGGGAGACCCAGTACTTC
>TRBJ1-1|TRBV7-9|NA|NA
CASSLQGFVNTEAFF
TGTGCCAGCAGCCTTCAGGGGTTCGTAAACACTGAAGCTTTCTTT
>TRBJ2-1|TRBV5-1|NA|TRBD2
CASSLARVAGAIEFF
TGCGCCAGCAGCTTGGCCAGAGTAGCGGGAGCTATAGAGTTCTTC
>TRBJ1-5|TRBV6-4|NA|NA
CASRTEQANQPQHF
TGTGCCAGCAGAACAGAACAGGCTAATCAGCCCCAGCATTTT
>TRBJ2-3|TRBV12-5|NA|NA
CASGLGLPTDTQYF
TGTGCTAGTGGTTTGGGACTTCCCACAGATACGCAGTATTTT